This entry concerns a single TCR beta chain. The antigen remains undetermined. Produced via immunoSEQ multiplex PCR; TCRdb's table is partial and in-frame only. The table lists some 290,000 clones, just under 80% of them singletons, with under 8.5% in the top ten. The data stem from a study of cytotoxic CD8 clonotypes in ibrutinib-treated CLL. Study findings and constraints: Baseline levels of clonality went above those of age-matched healthy donors and moved with circulating CD8+ T-cell counts.

This clonotype was obtained from a human donor with chronic lymphocytic leukemia. Specimen: PBMCs, collected before ibrutinib treatment.

The DNA of the CDR3 is TGTGCCAGCACGGGACAGGGGGCCTCCTACGAGCAGTACTTC. Protein sequence: CASTGQGASYEQYF. This sequence joins TRBV2 and TRBJ2-7, with TRBD1 identical over 12 bases. Trimming at V came to 7 bases and at J to 0 bases, leaving 1 base not matched to a gene. The CDR3 is 14 amino acids. Per germline, CDR1 SNHLY and CDR2 FYNNEI.